This TCR beta chain emerged from a study of graft-versus-host responses after intestinal transplantation. Across the whole study: The transplants performed in recipients were multivisceral, liver-intestinal, or isolated intestinal. After anti-thymocyte globulin induction, recipients took tacrolimus and steroids for 3 to 4 years. Whole-study results and caveats: Peak levels of circulating GvH clones tracked with early post-transplant HvG declines. Allograft clonal ratios (graft-versus-host to host-versus-graft) were high in patients who had graft-donor T cell macrochimerism.

Method: immunoSEQ multiplex PCR; TCRdb's copy keeps in-frame clones and lacks some. This table has roughly 100,000 clones, roughly 93% appearing once. Germline V lookup: CDR1 SNHLY, CDR2 FYNNEI. CDR3 size: 19 residues. The V end lost 4 bases, the J end lost 2 bases, and 24 bases lay between the germline ends. This clone was seen only once. Its specificity is unknown. The sample in question was unstimulated CD8+ T cells sorted from spleen or lymph node cells, obtained before intestinal transplant. This sequence originates from a human donor who received an intestinal transplant. This chain links TRBV2 with TRBJ1-3; D gene ambiguous. The CDR3 sequence: CASSVEKEGNTGPGNTIYF. The DNA of the CDR3 is TGTGCCAGCAGTGTGGAAAAGGAAGGGAATACTGGGCCTGGAAACACCATATATTTT.